This T cell receptor beta chain was sequenced for a study of HIV-infected patients and healthy controls. A single record per CDR3 protein comes from TCRdb applying MiXCR to the 5' RACE reads. Of tens of thousands of distinct CDR3 sequences in the sample, approximately 16% were seen once. Per germline, CDR1 LNHDA and CDR2 SQIVND (reference sequence). The CDR3 runs 13 residues. On this clonotype: At one boundary the junction diverges from the germline segment, which might be a read error.

This clonotype originated in a human donor in good health. The V gene is TRBV19, the J gene TRBJ2-7; D may be TRBD1 or TRBD2 (5 bases each). Source material: CD4+ T cells from blood. CDR3 loop: CAGSTPGSYEQYF. The CDR3 region has the DNA TGTGCCGGTAGCACACCAGGGAGCTACGAGCAGTACTTC.